The rows below give T cell receptor beta chains drawn from one sample of a study of blood T cell repertoires in COVID-19. Libraries were prepared by immunoSEQ multiplex PCR; TCRdb keeps only in-frame clonotypes and omits some of them. Among about 210,000 clones listed, 82% were seen once. The sequenced material came from peripheral blood. These receptors were taken from a woman in her sixties or seventies with COVID-19, enrolled during active disease. Each CDR3 is given with its conserved first and last residue. A D gene is named only where the DNA matches it firmly. Clone size is given for some rows only: seen once, a few or many times, or a class if the clone is expanded.

d_call	cdr3_length	clone_size	v_call	j_call	cdr3_aa	cdr3_nt
TRBD2	15	-	TRBV6-2/TRBV6-3	TRBJ2-1	CASSSWTSGRHLQFF	TGTGCCAGCAGTTCCTGGACTAGCGGGAGGCACCTCCAGTTCTTC
TRBD1	14	-	TRBV25-1	TRBJ1-2	CASSEGQGVYGYTF	TGTGCCAGCAGTGAAGGACAGGGAGTCTATGGCTACACCTTC
-	15	-	TRBV2	TRBJ1-6	CASSELQPENSPLHF	TGTGCCAGCAGTGAATTACAGCCCGAAAATTCACCCCTCCACTTT
TRBD1	17	once	TRBV6-2/TRBV6-3	TRBJ1-5	CASSSDRGRRVGQPQHF	TGTGCCAGCAGTTCGGACAGGGGGCGCAGAGTAGGTCAGCCCCAGCATTTT
-	15	-	TRBV5-1	TRBJ1-1	CASCPTSQMNTEAFF	TGCGCCAGCTGCCCCACATCCCAAATGAACACTGAAGCTTTCTTT
-	13	-	TRBV6-5	TRBJ2-3	CASSRASTDTQYF	TGTGCCAGCAGTCGCGCTAGCACAGATACGCAGTATTTT
TRBD1	16	-	TRBV6-5	TRBJ2-7	CASSYVGQGSSYEQYF	TGTGCCAGCAGTTACGTCGGACAGGGGAGCTCCTACGAGCAGTACTTC
-	15	-	TRBV30	TRBJ1-1	CAWSVFLGAITEAFF	TGTGCCTGGAGTGTCTTTCTGGGGGCCATCACTGAAGCTTTCTTT
TRBD1	14	few	TRBV5-6	TRBJ1-2	CASSWGQENYGYTF	TGTGCCAGCAGCTGGGGACAGGAGAACTATGGCTACACCTTC
TRBD1	12	-	TRBV29-1	TRBJ2-5	CSVGQVKETQYF	TGCAGCGTAGGACAGGTTAAAGAGACCCAGTACTTC
-	16	many	TRBV18	TRBJ1-3	CASSPPNGVVGNTIYF	TGTGCCAGCTCACCACCCAACGGTGTGGTCGGAAACACCATATATTTT
-	15	-	TRBV10-2	TRBJ1-5	CASSEAVRSNQPQHF	TGCGCCAGCAGTGAGGCGGTGCGTAGCAATCAGCCCCAGCATTTT
-	13	-	TRBV5-1	TRBJ1-2	CASSPDSLYGYTF	TGCGCCAGCAGCCCGGACAGCCTCTATGGCTACACCTTC
TRBD1	16	-	TRBV28	TRBJ2-5	CASSFRQGVLRETQYF	TGTGCCAGCAGTTTTAGACAGGGGGTTCTTCGGGAGACCCAGTACTTC
TRBD1	16	-	TRBV27	TRBJ2-2	CASSSKQGARTGELFF	TGTGCCAGCAGTTCCAAACAGGGGGCGCGAACCGGGGAGCTGTTTTTT
-	13	-	TRBV6-2/TRBV6-3	TRBJ1-3	CASTPPRGNTIYF	TGTGCCAGCACCCCCCCCCGTGGAAACACCATATATTTT
TRBD2	15	-	TRBV6-5	TRBJ2-1	CASSFRRDYYSEQFF	TGTGCCAGCAGTTTCCGCCGGGACTACTATTCTGAGCAGTTCTTC
-	15	-	TRBV9	TRBJ1-5	CASSASDSSGQPQHF	TGTGCCAGCAGCGCCTCTGACAGTTCCGGTCAGCCCCAGCATTTT
-	13	-	TRBV27	TRBJ1-5	CAKPEITDQPQHF	TGTGCCAAACCCGAAATTACGGATCAGCCCCAGCATTTT
-	15	once	TRBV5-4	TRBJ2-5	CASSQSPGFQETQYF	TGTGCCAGCAGTCAATCTCCGGGATTCCAAGAGACCCAGTACTTC
-	13	-	TRBV19	TRBJ2-7	CASSDRSFYEQYF	TGTGCCAGTAGTGACCGGAGTTTCTACGAGCAGTACTTC
TRBD1	18	-	TRBV19	TRBJ1-5	CASSITGPVTGGNQPQHF	TGTGCCAGTAGTATAACGGGCCCGGTGACAGGGGGCAATCAGCCCCAGCATTTT
-	17	-	TRBV4-1	TRBJ1-4	CASSQDPRGGGNEKLFF	TGCGCCAGCAGCCAAGATCCGCGGGGTGGAGGAAATGAAAAACTGTTTTTT
TRBD1	15	-	TRBV10-3	TRBJ1-1	CAIRTSGTGDSEAFF	TGTGCCATCAGGACATCCGGGACAGGGGATTCGGAAGCTTTCTTT
TRBD2	14	-	TRBV7-9	TRBJ2-1	CASSFSGSYNEQFF	TGTGCCAGCAGCTTTAGCGGGAGCTACAATGAGCAGTTCTTC
TRBD2	18	-	TRBV3-1/TRBV3-2	TRBJ2-2	CASSLKMGLAGSTGELFF	TGTGCCAGCAGCCTGAAGATGGGACTAGCGGGAAGTACCGGGGAGCTGTTTTTT
TRBD1	16	-	TRBV4-1	TRBJ1-1	CASSQARQGGNTEAFF	TGCGCCAGCAGCCAAGCGAGACAGGGGGGGAACACTGAAGCTTTCTTT
TRBD1	15	-	TRBV5-4	TRBJ1-1	CASRRRQGSNTEAFF	TGTGCCAGCAGACGTAGACAGGGATCGAACACTGAAGCTTTCTTT
TRBD2	13	-	TRBV19	TRBJ2-1	CASTMGLADEQFF	TGTGCCAGTACTATGGGACTAGCTGATGAGCAGTTCTTC
TRBD1	15	-	TRBV5-4	TRBJ1-3	CASSGQPGQGNTIYF	TGTGCCAGCAGCGGCCAACCGGGACAGGGGAACACCATATATTTT
TRBD1	13	-	TRBV6-2/TRBV6-3	TRBJ2-7	CASSGTGGYEQYF	TGTGCCAGCAGTGGTACAGGGGGCTACGAGCAGTACTTC
-	15	-	TRBV28	TRBJ1-2	CASSSSTGEIYGYTF	-
TRBD1	16	-	TRBV5-4	TRBJ2-3	CASSSMDRGLTDTQYF	TGTGCCAGCAGCTCAATGGACAGGGGGCTGACAGATACGCAGTATTTT
TRBD2	13	-	TRBV12-3/TRBV12-4	TRBJ2-1	CASHPGTSGEQFF	TGTGCCAGCCATCCTGGGACTAGCGGGGAGCAGTTCTTC
TRBD1	17	-	TRBV7-9	TRBJ1-3	CASSSPDREAAGNTIYF	TGTGCCAGCAGCTCCCCGGACAGGGAAGCAGCTGGAAACACCATATATTTT
-	16	-	TRBV7-2	TRBJ2-2	CASSLVAGMNTGELFF	TGTGCCAGCAGCTTAGTTGCCGGGATGAACACCGGGGAGCTGTTTTTT
-	14	-	TRBV5-1	TRBJ1-3	CASSVTGSGNTIYF	TGCGCCAGCAGCGTTACAGGCTCTGGAAACACCATATATTTT
-	17	-	TRBV19	TRBJ2-2	CASSIEGTLRGTGELFF	TGTGCCAGTAGTATAGAGGGGACACTAAGGGGCACCGGGGAGCTGTTTTTT
-	17	-	TRBV7-9	TRBJ1-2	CASSPPGRGGFSNGYTF	TGTGCCAGCAGCCCACCTGGGAGGGGGGGATTCTCAAATGGCTACACCTTC
TRBD2	14	-	TRBV28	TRBJ2-1	CASSLADVYNEQFF	TGTGCCAGTTCACTAGCGGATGTCTACAATGAGCAGTTCTTC
TRBD2	18	-	TRBV27	TRBJ2-4	CASSRTSGSVGAKNIQYF	TGTGCCAGCAGTAGGACTAGCGGGAGTGTGGGAGCCAAAAACATTCAGTACTTC
-	17	-	TRBV6-6	TRBJ1-6	CASSRAGSSSYNSPLHF	TGTGCCAGCAGTCGGGCAGGGTCAAGCTCCTATAATTCACCCCTCCACTTT
TRBD2	15	-	TRBV5-4	TRBJ2-1	CASSAPSGDYNEQFF	TGTGCCAGCAGCGCACCTAGCGGGGATTACAATGAGCAGTTCTTC
-	13	-	TRBV5-4	TRBJ2-7	CASSLTGSYEQYF	TGTGCCAGCAGCCTTACAGGATCCTACGAGCAGTACTTC
TRBD1	14	once	TRBV27	TRBJ1-2	CASSRGQGLYGYTF	TGTGCCAGCAGTCGGGGACAGGGTTTATATGGCTACACCTTC
TRBD1	16	-	TRBV6-5	TRBJ1-4	CASSSPDRANGEKLFF	TGTGCCAGCAGTTCACCGGACAGGGCGAACGGAGAAAAACTGTTTTTT
-	13	-	TRBV2	TRBJ1-2	CASSEDRNYGYTF	TGTGCCAGCAGTGAAGACAGGAACTATGGCTACACCTTC
-	15	-	TRBV5-1	TRBJ2-7	CASSLVPGERYEQYF	TGCGCCAGCAGCTTGGTACCAGGGGAGAGATACGAGCAGTACTTC
TRBD1	17	-	TRBV3-1/TRBV3-2	TRBJ1-5	CASSPFPDRVSYQPQHF	TGTGCCAGCAGCCCCTTCCCGGACAGGGTTAGCTATCAGCCCCAGCATTTT
TRBD2	16	-	TRBV14	TRBJ2-1	CASSPLGTSGYNEQFF	TGTGCCAGCAGCCCCTTAGGGACTAGCGGATACAATGAGCAGTTCTTC
TRBD1	14	-	TRBV9	TRBJ1-3	CASSAGTGGNTIYF	TGTGCCAGCAGCGCAGGGACAGGCGGAAACACCATATATTTT
-	15	few	TRBV20-1	TRBJ1-1	CSASQAGIWNTEAFF	TGCAGTGCTAGTCAAGCGGGAATATGGAACACTGAAGCTTTCTTT
-	15	once	TRBV6-6	TRBJ1-2	CASSYSTGWNYGYTF	TGTGCCAGCAGTTACTCAACAGGGTGGAACTATGGCTACACCTTC
TRBD1	14	-	TRBV28	TRBJ2-7	CASTQGAYIYEQYF	TGTGCCAGCACTCAGGGGGCGTATATCTACGAGCAGTACTTC
-	14	-	TRBV15	TRBJ2-1	CATGNGELSNEQFF	TGTGCCACGGGCAACGGGGAACTTAGCAATGAGCAGTTCTTC
-	13	-	TRBV27	TRBJ2-1	CASSSRAVNEQFF	TGTGCCAGCAGTTCTCGCGCCGTAAATGAGCAGTTCTTC
-	14	-	TRBV27	TRBJ2-7	CASSPLALINEQYF	TGTGCCAGCAGTCCCCTAGCGTTAATAAACGAGCAGTACTTC